The entry below gives a single T cell receptor (beta chain) sequence along with its context. What it binds is unknown. The germline gives CDR1 MDHEN, CDR2 SYDVKM. Trimming shortened V by 6 bases and J by 4 bases, and 16 bases separated the two germline ends. The CDR3 totals 14 residues. These data come from a study of T cell responses to AZD1222 COVID-19 vaccine. The study's findings and limits: Most donors were white British and more were female, and clonal diversity was possibly underestimated. The CD4 TCRs associated with vaccination extended across spike and predominated at 160-218 and 743-854.

The data were produced by immunoSEQ multiplex PCR, yet TCRdb's version contains in-frame clones alone and is incomplete. The sample records tens of thousands of clones, more than 70% being singletons. Specimen: peripheral blood, collected 28 days after the second dose of the MenACWY control vaccine. The clonotype originates from an adult who received the MenACWY meningococcal vaccine as a control. The V call is TRBV28, the J call TRBJ2-7; D is possibly TRBD1 (5 bases). The DNA of the CDR3 is TGTGCCAGCAGCGTCCAGGGATTAGGGTACGAGCAGTACTTC. The encoded protein is CASSVQGLGYEQYF.